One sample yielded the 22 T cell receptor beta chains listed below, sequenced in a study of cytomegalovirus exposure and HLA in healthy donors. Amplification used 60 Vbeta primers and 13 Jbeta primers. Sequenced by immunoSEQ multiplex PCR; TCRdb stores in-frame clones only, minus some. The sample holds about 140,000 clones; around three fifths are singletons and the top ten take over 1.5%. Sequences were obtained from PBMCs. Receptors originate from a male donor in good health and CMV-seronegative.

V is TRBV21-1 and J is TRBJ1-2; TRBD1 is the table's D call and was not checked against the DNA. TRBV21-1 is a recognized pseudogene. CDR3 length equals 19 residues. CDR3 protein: CASSIWTEQRAHLEYGYTF. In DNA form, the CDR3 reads TGTGCCAGCAGCATCTGGACAGAACAAAGAGCTCATCTAGAGTATGGCTACACCTTC.

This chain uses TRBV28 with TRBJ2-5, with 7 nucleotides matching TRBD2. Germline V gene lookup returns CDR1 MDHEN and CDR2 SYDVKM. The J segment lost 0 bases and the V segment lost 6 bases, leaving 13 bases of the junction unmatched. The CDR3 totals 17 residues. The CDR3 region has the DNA TGTGCCAGCAGCTTAAGCGGGGCGGGGAGGTACCAAGAGACCCAGTACTTC. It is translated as CASSLSGAGRYQETQYF.

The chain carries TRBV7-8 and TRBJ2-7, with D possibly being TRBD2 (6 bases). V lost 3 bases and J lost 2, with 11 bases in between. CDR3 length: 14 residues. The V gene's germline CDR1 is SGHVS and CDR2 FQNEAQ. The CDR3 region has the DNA TGTGCCAGCAGCTTTGGAGGGCTAACCTACGAGCAGTACTTC. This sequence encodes CASSFGGLTYEQYF.

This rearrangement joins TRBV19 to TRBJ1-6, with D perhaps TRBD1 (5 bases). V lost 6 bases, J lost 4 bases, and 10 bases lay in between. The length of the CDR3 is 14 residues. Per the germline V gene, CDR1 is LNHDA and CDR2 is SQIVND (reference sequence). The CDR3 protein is CASSDRQYNSPLHF. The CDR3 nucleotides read TGTGCCAGTAGCGACAGACAGTATAATTCACCCCTCCACTTT.

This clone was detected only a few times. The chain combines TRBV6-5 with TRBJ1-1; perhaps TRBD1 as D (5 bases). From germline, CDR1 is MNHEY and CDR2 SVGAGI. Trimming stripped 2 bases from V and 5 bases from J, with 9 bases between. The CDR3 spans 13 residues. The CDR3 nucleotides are TGTGCCAGCAGTTACCGGGGGGGAACTGAAGCTTTCTTT. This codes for CASSYRGGTEAFF.

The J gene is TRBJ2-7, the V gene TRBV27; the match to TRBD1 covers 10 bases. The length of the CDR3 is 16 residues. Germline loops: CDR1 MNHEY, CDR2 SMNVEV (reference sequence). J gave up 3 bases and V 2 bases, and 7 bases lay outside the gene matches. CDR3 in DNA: TGTGCCAGCAGTTTAAGTCGGGGGACAGGGGTCTACGAGCAGTACTTC. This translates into CASSLSRGTGVYEQYF.

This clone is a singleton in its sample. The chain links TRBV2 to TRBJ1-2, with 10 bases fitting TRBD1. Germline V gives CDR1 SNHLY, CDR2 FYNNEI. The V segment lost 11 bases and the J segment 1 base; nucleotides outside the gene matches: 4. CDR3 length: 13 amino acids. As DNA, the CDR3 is TGTGCCGGGACAGGGGTTGATAACTATGGCTACACCTTC. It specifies CAGTGVDNYGYTF.

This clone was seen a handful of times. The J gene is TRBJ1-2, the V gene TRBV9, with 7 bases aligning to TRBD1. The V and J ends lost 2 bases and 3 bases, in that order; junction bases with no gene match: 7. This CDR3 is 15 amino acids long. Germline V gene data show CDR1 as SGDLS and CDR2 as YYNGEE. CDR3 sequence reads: CASSVPDRDDYGYTF. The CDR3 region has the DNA TGTGCCAGCAGCGTCCCAGACAGGGACGACTATGGCTACACCTTC. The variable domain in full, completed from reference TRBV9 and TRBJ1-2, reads DSGVTQTPKHLITATGQRVTLRCSPRSGDLSVYWYQQSLDQGLQFLIQYYNGEERAKGNILERFSAQQFPDLHSELNLSSLELGDSALYFCASSVPDRDDYGYTFGSGTRLTVV.

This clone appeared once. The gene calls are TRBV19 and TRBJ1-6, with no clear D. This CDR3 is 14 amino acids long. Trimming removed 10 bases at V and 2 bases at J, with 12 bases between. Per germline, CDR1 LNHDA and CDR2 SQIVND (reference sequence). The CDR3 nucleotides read TGTGCCACCAAGAACCAGGCCTATAATTCACCCCTCCACTTT. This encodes CATKNQAYNSPLHF.

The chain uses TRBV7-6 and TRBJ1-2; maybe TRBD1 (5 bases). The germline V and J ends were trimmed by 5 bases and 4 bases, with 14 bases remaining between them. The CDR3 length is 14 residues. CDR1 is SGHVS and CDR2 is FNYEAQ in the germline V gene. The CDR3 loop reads CASSQETALYGYTF. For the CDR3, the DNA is TGTGCCAGCAGCCAAGAGACAGCTCTCTATGGCTACACCTTC.

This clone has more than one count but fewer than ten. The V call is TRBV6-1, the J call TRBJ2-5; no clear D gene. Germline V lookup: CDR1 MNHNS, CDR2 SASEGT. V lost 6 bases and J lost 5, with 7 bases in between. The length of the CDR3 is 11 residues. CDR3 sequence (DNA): TGTGCCAGCAGCCCGTTCGAGACCCAGTACTTC. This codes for CASSPFETQYF.

The CDR3 DNA sequence: TGTGCCAGCAGCGTAGGGCCCCAACAGGGGCTTTTTGGAAACACCATATATTTT. It yields the protein CASSVGPQQGLFGNTIYF. V gene TRBV9 combines with J gene TRBJ1-3; 7 bases match TRBD1. This CDR3 has 18 amino acids. J was trimmed by 3 bases and V by 0 bases; bases with no gene match: 12. CDR1 SGDLS and CDR2 YYNGEE come from the germline V gene.

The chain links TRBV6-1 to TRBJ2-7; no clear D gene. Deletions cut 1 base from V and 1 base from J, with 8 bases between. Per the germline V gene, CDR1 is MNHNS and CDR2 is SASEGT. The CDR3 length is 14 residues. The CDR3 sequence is CASSEGLPSYEQYF. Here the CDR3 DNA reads TGTGCCAGCAGTGAAGGGCTTCCGTCCTACGAGCAGTACTTC.

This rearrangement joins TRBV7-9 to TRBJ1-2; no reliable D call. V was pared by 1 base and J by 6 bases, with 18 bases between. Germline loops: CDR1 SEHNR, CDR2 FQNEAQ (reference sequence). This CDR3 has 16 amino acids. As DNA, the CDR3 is TGTGCCAGCAGCTTAGGTGGCGGAACGTCTTCGGATGGCTACACCTTC. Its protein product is CASSLGGGTSSDGYTF. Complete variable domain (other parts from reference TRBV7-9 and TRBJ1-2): DTGVSQNPRHKITKRGQNVTFRCDPISEHNRLYWYRQTLGQGPEFLTYFQNEAQLEKSRLLSDRFSAERPKGSFSTLEIQRTEQGDSAMYLCASSLGGGTSSDGYTFGSGTRLTVV.

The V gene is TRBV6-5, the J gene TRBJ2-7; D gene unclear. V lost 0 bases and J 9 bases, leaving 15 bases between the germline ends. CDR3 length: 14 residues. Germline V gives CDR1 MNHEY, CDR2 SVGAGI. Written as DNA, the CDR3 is TGTGCCAGCAGTTACTCCCCCCCATGGGCGATGCAGTACTTC. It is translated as CASSYSPPWAMQYF.

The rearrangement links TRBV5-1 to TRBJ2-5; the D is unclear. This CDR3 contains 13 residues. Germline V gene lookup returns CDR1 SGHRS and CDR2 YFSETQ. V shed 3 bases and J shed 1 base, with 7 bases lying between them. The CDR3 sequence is CASSSEPQETQYF. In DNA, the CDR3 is TGCGCCAGCAGCTCTGAGCCCCAAGAGACCCAGTACTTC. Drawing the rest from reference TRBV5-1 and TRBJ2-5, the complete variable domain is KAGVTQTPRYLIKTRGQQVTLSCSPISGHRSVSWYQQTPGQGLQFLFEYFSETQRNKGNFPGRFSGRQFSNSRSEMNVSTLELGDSALYLCASSSEPQETQYFGPGTRLLVL.

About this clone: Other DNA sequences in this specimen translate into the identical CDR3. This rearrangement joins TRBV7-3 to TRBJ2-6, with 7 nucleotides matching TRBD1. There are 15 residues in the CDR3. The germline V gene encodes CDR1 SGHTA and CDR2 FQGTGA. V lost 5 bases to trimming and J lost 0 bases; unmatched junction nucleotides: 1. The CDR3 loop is CASSPGGSGANVLTF. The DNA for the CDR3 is TGTGCCAGCAGCCCAGGGGGCTCTGGGGCCAACGTCCTGACTTTC.

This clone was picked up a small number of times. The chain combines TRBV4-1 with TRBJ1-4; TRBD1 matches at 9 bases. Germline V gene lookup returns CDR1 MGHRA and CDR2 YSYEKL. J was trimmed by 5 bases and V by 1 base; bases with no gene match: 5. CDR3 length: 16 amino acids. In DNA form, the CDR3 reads TGCGCCAGCAGCCAAGCCCAAGGACAGGGGAATGAAAAACTGTTTTTT. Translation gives CASSQAQGQGNEKLFF.

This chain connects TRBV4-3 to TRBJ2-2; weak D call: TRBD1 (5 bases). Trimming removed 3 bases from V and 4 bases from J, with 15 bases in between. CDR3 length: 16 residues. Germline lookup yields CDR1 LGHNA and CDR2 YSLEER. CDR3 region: CASSQGQGVSTGELFF. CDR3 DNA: TGCGCCAGCAGCCAGGGCCAGGGTGTTAGCACCGGGGAGCTGTTTTTT.

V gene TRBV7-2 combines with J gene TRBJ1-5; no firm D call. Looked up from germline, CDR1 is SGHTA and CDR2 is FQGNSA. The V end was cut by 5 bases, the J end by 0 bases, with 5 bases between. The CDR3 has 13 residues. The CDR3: CASSPNSNQPQHF. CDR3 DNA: TGTGCCAGCAGCCCCAATAGCAATCAGCCCCAGCATTTT.

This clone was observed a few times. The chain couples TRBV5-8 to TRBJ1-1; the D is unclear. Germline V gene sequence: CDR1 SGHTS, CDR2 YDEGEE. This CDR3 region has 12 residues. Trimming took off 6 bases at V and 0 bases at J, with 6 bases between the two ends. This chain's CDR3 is CASKDLNTEAFF. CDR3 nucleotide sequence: TGTGCCAGCAAGGACTTGAACACTGAAGCTTTCTTT.

The CDR3 spells CASSMDSYNSPLHF. The CDR3 DNA reads TGTGCCAGCAGCATGGACAGCTATAATTCACCCCTCCACTTT. The chain uses TRBV6-5 and TRBJ1-6; D is perhaps TRBD1 (6 bases). Per germline, CDR1 MNHEY and CDR2 SVGAGI. The CDR3 runs 14 residues. Trimming took 6 bases from V and 3 from J, leaving 9 bases between them.